The 20 T cell receptor beta chains below were found in one sample sequenced in a study of T cells in tuberculosis. This table comes from immunoSEQ multiplex PCR, and its TCRdb copy is limited to in-frame clones, with some not included. This table holds under 50,000 clones, around 95% found once. Sequencing used PBMCs. Every receptor here comes from a donor between 10 and 35 years old with latent tuberculosis or without tuberculosis infection.

V is TRBV19 and J is TRBJ1-5; D is ambiguous. Trimming pared 5 bases from V and 0 bases from J, leaving 17 bases between. CDR3 length equals 17 residues. Germline CDR1 reads LNHDA; CDR2 reads SQIVND (reference sequence). In nucleotides, the CDR3 is TGTGCCAGTAGTGATTGGGCGATGACACGTAGCAATCAGCCCCAGCATTTT. This sequence encodes CASSDWAMTRSNQPQHF. Full variable domain (rest looked up from reference TRBV19 and TRBJ1-5): DGGITQSPKYLFRKEGQNVTLSCEQNLNHDAMYWYRQDPGQGLRLIYYSQIVNDFQKGDIAEGYSVSREKKESFPLTVTSAQKNPTAFYLCASSDWAMTRSNQPQHFGDGTRLSIL.

The genes are TRBV7-8 and TRBJ2-1, with D perhaps TRBD1 (6 bases). Trimming cost V 5 bases and J 3 bases, with 11 bases left between them. CDR3 length: 14 amino acids. The germline gives CDR1 SGHVS, CDR2 FQNEAQ. CDR3 amino acids: CASSVHRDYNEQFF. CDR3 bases: TGTGCCAGCAGCGTTCACAGGGACTACAATGAGCAGTTCTTC.

This clone was counted once. The rearrangement uses TRBV30 and TRBJ2-3; 8 bases align to TRBD1. From germline, CDR1 is GTSNPN and CDR2 SVGIG (reference sequence). The CDR3 is made up of 17 amino acids. J was trimmed by 1 base and V by 0 bases; bases with no gene match: 9. CDR3 in amino acids: CAWSVGVGTGGTDTQYF. The DNA for the CDR3 is TGTGCCTGGAGTGTGGGGGTCGGGACAGGAGGCACAGATACGCAGTATTTT.

The chain joins TRBV28 to TRBJ1-1; D possibly corresponds to TRBD1 (5 bases). The CDR3 has 11 amino acids. Germline CDR1 and CDR2: MDHEN and SYDVKM. V was clipped by 3 bases and J by 11 bases, with 10 bases between them. The CDR3 DNA follows: TGTGCCAGCAGTTTTGGGGCCTGGGCTTTCTTT. This gives the protein CASSFGAWAFF. Variable domain in full (rest from reference TRBV28 and TRBJ1-1): DVKVTQSSRYLVKRTGEKVFLECVQDMDHENMFWYRQDPGLGLRLIYFSYDVKMKEKGDIPEGYSVSREKKERFSLILESASTNQTSMYLCASSFGAWAFFGQGTRLTVV.

The chain combines TRBV6-6 with TRBJ1-3, with TRBD1 as a possible D gene (6 bases). There are 16 residues in the CDR3. CDR1 is MNHNY and CDR2 is SVGAGI in the germline V gene (reference sequence). V lost 6 bases to trimming and J lost 1 base, with 16 bases between them. The DNA of the CDR3 is TGTGCCAGCAGCGGGACGTTGGGGGCGTCTGGAAACACCATATATTTT. Translating gives CASSGTLGASGNTIYF.

This sequence joins TRBV6-1 and TRBJ1-2; the D gene is possibly TRBD1 (5 bases). The CDR3 is made up of 14 amino acids. Germline V CDR1 and CDR2: MNHNS, SASEGT. V gave up 6 bases and J gave up 3 bases, with 14 bases separating them. The CDR3, as DNA: TGTGCCAGCAGCACAGGCAGAAGCGACTATGGCTACACCTTC. Translation: CASSTGRSDYGYTF.

This chain connects TRBV25-1 to TRBJ2-7; a weak D match, TRBD1 (6 bases). This CDR3 has 15 amino acids. Germline V gives CDR1 MGHDK, CDR2 SYGVNS. V was shortened by 2 bases and J by 4 bases, with 15 bases between the two germline ends. CDR3 sequence reads: CASSEKPGHGYEQYF. The CDR3 nucleotides are TGTGCCAGCAGTGAAAAACCGGGACACGGTTACGAGCAGTACTTC.

The chain combines TRBV25-1 with TRBJ2-7, with D perhaps matching TRBD2 (6 bases). Germline V gene data show CDR1 as MGHDK and CDR2 as SYGVNS. V was shortened by 6 bases and J by 6 bases, with 18 bases between the two germline ends. The CDR3 is 14 amino acids. CDR3 residues: CASREGQGGREQYF. For the CDR3, the DNA is TGTGCCAGCAGGGAGGGGCAGGGTGGTCGCGAGCAGTACTTC.

The chain is built from TRBV6-1 and TRBJ1-2; a weak D match, TRBD1 (6 bases). The V end lost 7 bases, the J end lost 1 base, and 13 bases lay between the germline ends. The CDR3 spans 14 residues. Germline CDR1 is MNHNS and CDR2 is SASEGT. The CDR3 DNA reads TGTGCCAGCACCGAGGGGACAAGTAACTATGGCTACACCTTC. As protein: CASTEGTSNYGYTF.

This clone was observed once. The J gene is TRBJ2-3, the V gene TRBV6-5, with TRBD2 matching 8 bases. V shed 8 bases, J shed 8 bases, and the junction held 12 bases outside the gene matches. The CDR3 is 14 amino acids. Germline V gives CDR1 MNHEY, CDR2 SVGAGI. The CDR3 here is CASCSAGGRGTQYF. The CDR3 nucleotides are TGTGCCAGCTGTTCGGCGGGGGGTCGCGGTACGCAGTATTTT.

The chain joins TRBV30 to TRBJ1-2; D call uncertain. The germline V gene has CDR1 GTSNPN and CDR2 SVGIG (reference sequence). This CDR3 is built from 11 residues. Deletions cut 2 bases from V and 4 bases from J, with 5 bases between. The CDR3 loop is CAWSTGYGYTF. For the CDR3, the DNA is TGTGCCTGGAGTACGGGCTATGGCTACACCTTC.

The rearrangement uses TRBV10-3 and TRBJ1-2; the D gene is possibly TRBD1 (6 bases). Germline CDR1 is ENHRY and CDR2 is SYGVKD. The CDR3 runs to 13 residues. V was cut by 3 bases and J by 6 bases, with 11 bases left in between. The DNA for the CDR3 is TGTGCCATCAGTGAAAGACAGGCCGATGGCTACACCTTC. As protein: CAISERQADGYTF.

The chain links TRBV7-9 to TRBJ2-7; weak D call: TRBD1 (6 bases). Per germline, CDR1 SEHNR and CDR2 FQNEAQ (reference sequence). Deletions cut 4 bases from V and 0 bases from J, with 16 bases between. There are 16 residues in the CDR3. The CDR3 DNA reads as TGTGCCAGCAGCTCAGCCGGGACATTCAGCTCCTACGAGCAGTACTTC. This encodes CASSSAGTFSSYEQYF.

The V gene is TRBV28, the J gene TRBJ1-5; 11 bases map to TRBD1. V shed 6 bases and J 1 base; nucleotides not matched to a gene: 8. Per the germline V gene, CDR1 is MDHEN and CDR2 is SYDVKM. This CDR3 is 17 amino acids long. For the CDR3, the DNA is TGTGCCAGCAGCTCCGAGAGGACAGGGGGCAGCAATCAGCCCCAGCATTTT. Residues: CASSSERTGGSNQPQHF. Combining the CDR3 with reference TRBV28 and TRBJ1-5 gives the whole variable domain DVKVTQSSRYLVKRTGEKVFLECVQDMDHENMFWYRQDPGLGLRLIYFSYDVKMKEKGDIPEGYSVSREKKERFSLILESASTNQTSMYLCASSSERTGGSNQPQHFGDGTRLSIL.

The J gene is TRBJ1-5, the V gene TRBV29-1; 10 bases map to TRBD1. The CDR3 consists of 14 residues. CDR1 is SQVTM, CDR2 ANQGSEA, per germline. With 6 bases clipped from V and 5 bases from J, the junction kept 7 bases outside the gene matches. Here the CDR3 DNA reads TGCAGCGTAGGGACAGGGGTCTCCCATCAGCCCCAGCATTTT. This sequence encodes CSVGTGVSHQPQHF.

About this clone: The junction differs from germline at one of its ends, possibly a read error. The CDR3 loop reads CSVEVDRGSFF. CDR3 nucleotide sequence: TGCAGCGTTGAAGTGGACAGGGGATCCTTCTTT. The rearrangement links TRBV29-1 to TRBJ1-4; 9 positions agree with TRBD1. This CDR3 is built from 11 residues. Germline lookup yields CDR1 SQVTM and CDR2 ANQGSEA. Variable domain in full (rest from reference TRBV29-1 and TRBJ1-4): SAVISQKPSRDICQRGTSLTIQCQVDSQVTMMFWYRQQPGQSLTLIATANQGSEATYESGFVIDKFPISRPNLTFSTLTVSNMSPEDSSIYLCSVEVDRGSFFGSGTQLSVL.

The V call is TRBV4-3, the J call TRBJ2-1; 8 bases line up with TRBD2. This CDR3 is built from 16 residues. Looked up from germline, CDR1 is LGHNA and CDR2 is YSLEER. V shed 4 bases, J shed 4 bases, and the junction held 9 bases outside the gene matches. CDR3 in DNA: TGCGCCAGCAGCCGGTTACGGGGGGGATTTTACAATGAGCAGTTCTTC. Amino acids: CASSRLRGGFYNEQFF.

This clone has just one count. The CDR3 reads CASSQEWGGKGIYF. The DNA for the CDR3 is TGCGCCAGCAGCCAAGAATGGGGAGGGAAAGGGATATATTTT. The chain uses TRBV4-1 and TRBJ1-3; the D is unclear. The V and J ends lost 0 bases and 13 bases respectively, with 16 bases between them. The CDR3 is 14 residues long. CDR1 and CDR2 from the germline V gene are MGHRA and YSYEKL.

J is TRBJ2-3 and V is TRBV9, with TRBD2 matching over 7 bases. Germline CDR1 and CDR2: SGDLS and YYNGEE. The J segment lost 4 bases and the V segment lost 2 bases, leaving 13 bases of the junction unmatched. The length of the CDR3 is 17 residues. The CDR3 loop reads CASSVAGWGGPADTQYF. Here the CDR3 DNA reads TGTGCCAGCAGCGTCGCTGGTTGGGGGGGTCCGGCAGATACGCAGTATTTT.

J is TRBJ1-5 and V is TRBV5-6; TRBD1 agrees at 9 bases. CDR1 and CDR2 (germline): SGHDT, YYEEEE. The CDR3 covers 17 residues. V shed 4 bases and J 5 bases; nucleotides not matched to a gene: 13. The CDR3 DNA reads TGTGCCAGCAGCCGTGGCGGGACAGGGCGGATTTATCAGCCCCAGCATTTT. It translates to CASSRGGTGRIYQPQHF.